The entry below describes one TCR beta chain. This sample is drawn from a study of blood T cell repertoires in COVID-19. The ends lost 0 bases at V and 4 bases at J; junction bases unmatched: 3. Germline values: CDR1 SGDLS, CDR2 YYNGEE. The CDR3 consists of 16 residues. Using immunoSEQ multiplex PCR, the repertoire was profiled, and TCRdb retains in-frame clones only, with some absent. The sample yields around 39,000 clones, 80% to 90% seen once. This chain joins TRBV9 and TRBJ2-1, with 11 nucleotides matching TRBD2. The TCR comes from a man aged 55 to 69 with active COVID-19. Sequenced material: peripheral blood. The CDR3, as DNA: TGTGCCAGCAGCGTAGTGGGACTAGCGGCTTACAATGAGCAGTTCTTC. Translating gives CASSVVGLAAYNEQFF. Full variable domain (remainder filled in from reference TRBV9 and TRBJ2-1): DSGVTQTPKHLITATGQRVTLRCSPRSGDLSVYWYQQSLDQGLQFLIQYYNGEERAKGNILERFSAQQFPDLHSELNLSSLELGDSALYFCASSVVGLAAYNEQFFGPGTRLTVL.